One T cell receptor beta chain is described in this entry. The antigen is unknown. These data belong to a study of shared clonotypes between healthy human individuals. As defined, naive CD8 cells were CD45RO-negative and positively selected for CCR7, with terminally differentiated effector memory CD45RA+ cells excluded. Findings of the study overall: Clonotypes which were not shared had lower generation probabilities than clonotypes that all four donors shared. Though the depth was large, rarefaction showed that sorted-subset sequencing was incomplete. Of the naive CD4 clonotypes, approximately 5% were shared across several donors.

Each replicate PCR on the sorted subsets used 150 to 200 ng DNA (roughly 32,000 T cell genomes). Measured with immunoSEQ multiplex PCR; TCRdb has only the in-frame clones, and not every one. The sample yields around 1,900,000 clones, roughly 95% seen once. J lost 2 bases, V lost 4 bases, and 7 bases had no gene match. Germline CDR1 and CDR2: MGHRA and YSYEKL. CDR3 size: 15 residues. This chain uses TRBV4-1 with TRBJ2-5, with 7 bases identical to TRBD1. This clonotype was sampled from a young man in good health. Some clones in this sample may be carry-over from other donors' samples. The sample comprised naive CD8+ T cells from PBMCs. The CDR3 is CASSPTGTAQETQYF. CDR3 coding DNA: TGCGCCAGCAGCCCAACCGGGACAGCTCAAGAGACCCAGTACTTC.